Listed below are T cell receptor beta chains from one sample, sequenced in a study of shared clonotypes between healthy human individuals. Profiled with immunoSEQ multiplex PCR; TCRdb holds only in-frame clones, not every one. The table lists 2 million or so clones, roughly 95% of them singletons, with more than 0.1% in the top ten. The material sequenced was naive CD4+ T cells sorted from blood. The receptors were gathered from a man aged 18 to 30 in good health. CDR3s include the opening cysteine and the closing phenylalanine or tryptophan. D genes are given only for firm matches. Expanded clones are given a class, and other clones once, few, many or no size at all.

clone_size: -
j_call: TRBJ1-2
v_call: TRBV28
d_call: -
cdr3_nt: TGTGCCAGCAGTTCAGACACTAGAAATGGCTACACCTTC
cdr3_aa: CASSSDTRNGYTF

clone_size: -
j_call: TRBJ1-1
v_call: TRBV10-1
d_call: -
cdr3_nt: TGCGCCAGTCGGGGACAACTGAACACTGAAGCTTTCTTT
cdr3_aa: CASRGQLNTEAFF

clone_size: -
j_call: TRBJ2-1
v_call: TRBV18
d_call: TRBD2
cdr3_nt: TGTGCCAGCTCACCCTTCGGAGCGGGGATATACAATGAGCAGTTCTTC
cdr3_aa: CASSPFGAGIYNEQFF

clone_size: -
j_call: TRBJ1-5
v_call: TRBV28
d_call: -
cdr3_nt: TGTGCCAGCAGTCGCGGCAGGGCCCAAGGCAATCAGCCCCAGCATTTT
cdr3_aa: CASSRGRAQGNQPQHF

clone_size: -
j_call: TRBJ2-5
v_call: TRBV5-4
d_call: -
cdr3_nt: TGTGCCAGCAGCTCACACGGGGCTGGGCAAGAGACCCAGTACTTC
cdr3_aa: CASSSHGAGQETQYF

clone_size: -
j_call: TRBJ1-3
v_call: TRBV7-9
d_call: -
cdr3_nt: TGTGCCAGCAGCTTCGATCAGGGAACATTGGCTGGAAACACCATATATTTT
cdr3_aa: CASSFDQGTLAGNTIYF

clone_size: -
j_call: TRBJ2-1
v_call: TRBV6-5
d_call: TRBD1
cdr3_nt: TGTGCCAGCAGTTACCCTACCGGGACAGGGGTGCAGTTCTTC
cdr3_aa: CASSYPTGTGVQFF

clone_size: -
j_call: TRBJ1-1
v_call: TRBV18
d_call: TRBD1
cdr3_nt: TGTGCCAGCTCACCTATGACAGGGGCTGAAGCTTTCTTT
cdr3_aa: CASSPMTGAEAFF

clone_size: -
j_call: TRBJ2-5
v_call: TRBV10-3
d_call: -
cdr3_nt: TGTGCCATCAGCGACCAGGGGTCACCTTCGACCCAGTACTTC
cdr3_aa: CAISDQGSPSTQYF

clone_size: -
j_call: TRBJ2-1
v_call: TRBV5-1
d_call: TRBD2
cdr3_nt: TGCGCCAGCAGCCTGGGACTAGCAGAATACAATGAGCAGTTCTTC
cdr3_aa: CASSLGLAEYNEQFF

clone_size: -
j_call: TRBJ2-1
v_call: TRBV27
d_call: -
cdr3_nt: TGTGCCAGCAGTCCCCGGGACATCAGGGGTGAGCAGTTCTTC
cdr3_aa: CASSPRDIRGEQFF

clone_size: few
j_call: TRBJ2-7
v_call: TRBV10-3
d_call: TRBD1
cdr3_nt: TGTGCCATCGGATGGACAGGGAAGGGGATGGCCTACGAGCAGTACTTC
cdr3_aa: CAIGWTGKGMAYEQYF

clone_size: -
j_call: TRBJ1-5
v_call: TRBV28
d_call: -
cdr3_nt: TGTGCCAGCAGTGGCCCCACGAGCAATCAGCCCCAGCATTTT
cdr3_aa: CASSGPTSNQPQHF

clone_size: -
j_call: TRBJ1-1
v_call: TRBV6-6
d_call: -
cdr3_nt: TGTGCCAGCAGTAAGACAGGTTGGACTGAAGCTTTCTTT
cdr3_aa: CASSKTGWTEAFF

clone_size: once
j_call: TRBJ1-2
v_call: TRBV7-2
d_call: -
cdr3_nt: TGTGCCAGCAGCTACCCTTTGGGATTTAGGGATGGCTACACCTTC
cdr3_aa: CASSYPLGFRDGYTF

clone_size: -
j_call: TRBJ1-5
v_call: TRBV15
d_call: -
cdr3_nt: TGTGCCACCAGCAGAAAAAAGGGAGGGGGTCCTAGCAATCAGCCCCAGCATTTT
cdr3_aa: CATSRKKGGGPSNQPQHF

clone_size: -
j_call: TRBJ2-1
v_call: TRBV2
d_call: -
cdr3_nt: TGTGCCAGCAAAGGCGGAGGGAACTACAATGAGCAGTTCTTC
cdr3_aa: CASKGGGNYNEQFF

clone_size: -
j_call: TRBJ2-7
v_call: TRBV5-1
d_call: -
cdr3_nt: TGCGCCAGCAGCCCCGGGACTCCAACCCTCTACGAGCAGTACTTC
cdr3_aa: CASSPGTPTLYEQYF

clone_size: -
j_call: TRBJ2-7
v_call: TRBV6-6
d_call: TRBD2
cdr3_nt: TGTGCCAGCAGAAACGGGACTAGCGGTTACGAGCAGTACTTC
cdr3_aa: CASRNGTSGYEQYF

clone_size: -
j_call: TRBJ2-6
v_call: TRBV27
d_call: -
cdr3_nt: TGTGCCAGCAGTTTATCGTGGGTTGGGGCCAACGTCCTGACTTTC
cdr3_aa: CASSLSWVGANVLTF

clone_size: once
j_call: TRBJ1-4
v_call: TRBV14
d_call: -
cdr3_nt: TGTGCCAGCAGCCAAGAAGGGTCTACTAATGAAAAACTGTTTTTT
cdr3_aa: CASSQEGSTNEKLFF

clone_size: -
j_call: TRBJ2-6
v_call: TRBV14
d_call: -
cdr3_nt: TGTGCCAGCAGCCGCACATCGCAGGGGTTCTCTGGGGCCAACGTCCTGACTTTC
cdr3_aa: CASSRTSQGFSGANVLTF

clone_size: once
j_call: TRBJ2-2
v_call: TRBV7-9
d_call: TRBD1
cdr3_nt: TGTGCCAGCAGCTTAGTGGGGACAGGGCCCACCGGGGAGCTGTTTTTT
cdr3_aa: CASSLVGTGPTGELFF

clone_size: -
j_call: TRBJ2-7
v_call: TRBV11-2
d_call: -
cdr3_nt: TGTGCCAGCAGCTTAGCTTGGGGGTCAAGCTCCTACGAGCAGTACTTC
cdr3_aa: CASSLAWGSSSYEQYF

clone_size: -
j_call: TRBJ1-3
v_call: TRBV5-6
d_call: TRBD1
cdr3_nt: TGTGCCAGCAGCTCGGAAGGGACAGGGGACGGAAACACCATATATTTT
cdr3_aa: CASSSEGTGDGNTIYF

clone_size: -
j_call: TRBJ2-6
v_call: TRBV6-5
d_call: TRBD1
cdr3_nt: TGTGCCAGCAGTTACTCGACAGGGACCGGGGCCAACGTCCTGACTTTC
cdr3_aa: CASSYSTGTGANVLTF

clone_size: -
j_call: TRBJ2-1
v_call: TRBV7-2
d_call: TRBD1
cdr3_nt: TGTGCCAGCAGCTTAGTTATTATCGGGACAGGGTCCTACAATGAGCAGTTCTTC
cdr3_aa: CASSLVIIGTGSYNEQFF

clone_size: -
j_call: TRBJ1-4
v_call: TRBV6-1
d_call: -
cdr3_nt: TGTGCCAGCAGTGACCTGGGGGGGGCAACTAATGAAAAACTGTTTTTT
cdr3_aa: CASSDLGGATNEKLFF

clone_size: -
j_call: TRBJ2-7
v_call: TRBV6-6
d_call: TRBD1
cdr3_nt: TGTGCCAGCAGTTCCGGACAGGGGTCCTACGAGCAGTACTTC
cdr3_aa: CASSSGQGSYEQYF

clone_size: once
j_call: TRBJ1-2
v_call: TRBV5-6
d_call: -
cdr3_nt: TGTGCCAGCAGCTTGCTTAGTCTCGAAGCGGGCTACACCTTC
cdr3_aa: CASSLLSLEAGYTF

clone_size: -
j_call: TRBJ1-6
v_call: TRBV5-1
d_call: TRBD1
cdr3_nt: TGCGCCAGCAGCCTCCGACAGGGAAAGGATTCACCCCTCCACTTT
cdr3_aa: CASSLRQGKDSPLHF

clone_size: -
j_call: TRBJ1-1
v_call: TRBV5-1
d_call: -
cdr3_nt: TGCGCCAGCAGCTTGAAGGGGACTGAAGCTTTCTTT
cdr3_aa: CASSLKGTEAFF

clone_size: once
j_call: TRBJ1-4
v_call: TRBV5-1
d_call: TRBD1
cdr3_nt: TGCGCCAGCAGCTTGCCCCAGGGGGCAACTAATGAAAAACTGTTTTTT
cdr3_aa: CASSLPQGATNEKLFF

clone_size: -
j_call: TRBJ2-7
v_call: TRBV7-2
d_call: -
cdr3_nt: TGTGCCAGCAGCTTTACAGTCTCGTCCTACGAGCAGTACTTC
cdr3_aa: CASSFTVSSYEQYF

clone_size: -
j_call: TRBJ2-4
v_call: TRBV5-4
d_call: -
cdr3_nt: TGTGCCAGCAGCTTGGAAGGGTCAAGCAAAAACATTCAGTACTTC
cdr3_aa: CASSLEGSSKNIQYF

clone_size: -
j_call: TRBJ2-3
v_call: TRBV6-5
d_call: -
cdr3_nt: TGTGCCAGCAGACGGGACACCACAGATACGCAGTATTTT
cdr3_aa: CASRRDTTDTQYF

clone_size: -
j_call: TRBJ1-4
v_call: TRBV7-6
d_call: TRBD1
cdr3_nt: TGTGCCAGCACCCAAACCTCCGGGACAGTTAATGAAAAACTGTTTTTT
cdr3_aa: CASTQTSGTVNEKLFF

clone_size: -
j_call: TRBJ1-3
v_call: TRBV6-5
d_call: -
cdr3_nt: TGTGCCAGCAGTTACACCTCCTCTGGAAACACCATATATTTT
cdr3_aa: CASSYTSSGNTIYF

clone_size: -
j_call: TRBJ2-5
v_call: TRBV20-1
d_call: TRBD1
cdr3_nt: TGCAGTGCTAGGTCAGGGGGGACCCAGTACTTC
cdr3_aa: CSARSGGTQYF

clone_size: -
j_call: TRBJ2-7
v_call: TRBV13
d_call: TRBD2
cdr3_nt: TGTGCCAGCAGCTTAGGGACTAGCGGGTCCTACGAGCAGTACTTC
cdr3_aa: CASSLGTSGSYEQYF

clone_size: -
j_call: TRBJ1-5
v_call: TRBV18
d_call: -
cdr3_nt: TGTGCCAGCTCGGCAGGTAACAATCAGCCCCAGCATTTT
cdr3_aa: CASSAGNNQPQHF

clone_size: once
j_call: TRBJ1-4
v_call: TRBV18
d_call: -
cdr3_nt: TGTGCCACCCGCGGGGCTAATGCAACTAATGAAAAACTGTTTTTT
cdr3_aa: CATRGANATNEKLFF

clone_size: -
j_call: TRBJ2-5
v_call: TRBV2
d_call: TRBD1
cdr3_nt: TGTGCCAGCACGTTCGACAGGGGGGGAGAAGGGACCCAGTACTTC
cdr3_aa: CASTFDRGGEGTQYF

clone_size: -
j_call: TRBJ2-2
v_call: TRBV7-6
d_call: TRBD2
cdr3_nt: TGTGCCAGCAGCCTAGCGGGGAAGAACACCGGGGAGCTGTTTTTT
cdr3_aa: CASSLAGKNTGELFF

clone_size: once
j_call: TRBJ2-1
v_call: TRBV5-5
d_call: -
cdr3_nt: TGTGCCAGCAGCTTGGGTGTCTCTTGGAATGAGCAGTTCTTC
cdr3_aa: CASSLGVSWNEQFF

clone_size: few
j_call: TRBJ2-5
v_call: TRBV2
d_call: -
cdr3_nt: TGTGCCAGCATCAGGGTCCCCCAAGAGACCCAGTACTTC
cdr3_aa: CASIRVPQETQYF

clone_size: -
j_call: TRBJ2-3
v_call: TRBV10-3
d_call: TRBD2
cdr3_nt: TGTGCCATCAGTGAGTTAGCGGGGGCGCCCAGAGATACGCAGTATTTT
cdr3_aa: CAISELAGAPRDTQYF

clone_size: -
j_call: TRBJ1-2
v_call: TRBV7-2
d_call: -
cdr3_nt: TGTGCCAGCAGCTTAGAATTGGGGCTAGCTAACTATGGCTACACCTTC
cdr3_aa: CASSLELGLANYGYTF

clone_size: -
j_call: TRBJ1-1
v_call: TRBV7-9
d_call: -
cdr3_nt: TGTGCCAGCAGCTTGGTAGGTCAGGGTGGGGAACAACGAGCTTTCTTT
cdr3_aa: CASSLVGQGGEQRAFF

clone_size: few
j_call: TRBJ1-6
v_call: TRBV30
d_call: -
cdr3_nt: TGTGCCTGGAGTGTCAATTCACCCCTCCACTTT
cdr3_aa: CAWSVNSPLHF

clone_size: -
j_call: TRBJ2-7
v_call: TRBV7-6
d_call: TRBD1
cdr3_nt: TGTGCCAGCAGCCTTGCTGGGACAGGGTGGGAGCAGTACTTC
cdr3_aa: CASSLAGTGWEQYF

clone_size: -
j_call: TRBJ2-3
v_call: TRBV25-1
d_call: -
cdr3_nt: TGTGCCAGCAGTGCCCAACAGGTTTCTAGCACAGATACGCAGTATTTT
cdr3_aa: CASSAQQVSSTDTQYF

clone_size: -
j_call: TRBJ1-1
v_call: TRBV10-3
d_call: TRBD1
cdr3_nt: TGTGCCATCAGTGAGGGGGACAGGGAAGCTTTCTTT
cdr3_aa: CAISEGDREAFF

clone_size: -
j_call: TRBJ1-5
v_call: TRBV10-2
d_call: -
cdr3_nt: TGCGCCAGCAGTTCGAATGTGGGCAATCAGCCCCAGCATTTT
cdr3_aa: CASSSNVGNQPQHF

clone_size: -
j_call: TRBJ1-3
v_call: TRBV7-2
d_call: TRBD1
cdr3_nt: TGTGCCAGCAGCTTAACGCCGGGACAGGGGGGAGAGACCATATATTTT
cdr3_aa: CASSLTPGQGGETIYF